The following is a TCR beta chain sequence with its context. The sample comes from a study of control samples from healthy donors and cancer patients. The protocol was immunoSEQ multiplex PCR, while the TCRdb copy is restricted to in-frame clones and leaves out a portion. The sample includes approximately 100,000 clones, around 89% of them seen just once. The origin of this receptor is a man aged 55 to 70 with lung cancer. The sample taken for sequencing was PBMCs.

The CDR3, as DNA: TGTGCCAGCAGCTTATATGGGGGGTCTAACACTGAAGCTTTCTTT. Its protein product is CASSLYGGSNTEAFF. The rearrangement uses TRBV11-3 and TRBJ1-1; D possibly corresponds to TRBD1 (5 bases). Trimming pared 2 bases from V and 2 bases from J, leaving 12 bases between. Germline V gene lookup returns CDR1 SGHNT and CDR2 YENEEA. This CDR3 region has 15 residues.